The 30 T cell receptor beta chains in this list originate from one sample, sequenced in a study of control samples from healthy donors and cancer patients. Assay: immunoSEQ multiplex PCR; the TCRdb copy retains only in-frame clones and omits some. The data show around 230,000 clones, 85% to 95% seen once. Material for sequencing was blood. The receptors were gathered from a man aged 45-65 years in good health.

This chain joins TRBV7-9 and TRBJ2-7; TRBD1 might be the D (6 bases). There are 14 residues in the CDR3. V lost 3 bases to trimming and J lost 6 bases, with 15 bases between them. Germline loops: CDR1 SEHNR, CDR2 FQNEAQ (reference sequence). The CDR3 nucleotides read TGTGCCAGCAGCTTGGGACAATCGAGCGGCGAGCAGTACTTC. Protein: CASSLGQSSGEQYF.

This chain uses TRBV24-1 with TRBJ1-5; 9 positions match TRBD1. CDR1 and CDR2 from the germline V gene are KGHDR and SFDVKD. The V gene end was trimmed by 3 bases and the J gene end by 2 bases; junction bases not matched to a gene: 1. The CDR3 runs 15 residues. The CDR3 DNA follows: TGTGCCACCAGTGATCGGACAGGGGGCAATCAGCCCCAGCATTTT. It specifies CATSDRTGGNQPQHF.

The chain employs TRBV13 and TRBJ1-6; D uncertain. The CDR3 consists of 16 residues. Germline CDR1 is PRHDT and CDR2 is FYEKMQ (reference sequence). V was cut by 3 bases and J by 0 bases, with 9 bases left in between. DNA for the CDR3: TGTGCCAGCAGCTTTCGTCTGAGCTCCTATAATTCACCCCTCCACTTT. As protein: CASSFRLSSYNSPLHF.

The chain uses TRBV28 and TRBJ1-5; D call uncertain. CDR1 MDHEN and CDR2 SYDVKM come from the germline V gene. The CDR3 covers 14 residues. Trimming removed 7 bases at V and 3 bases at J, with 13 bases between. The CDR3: CASTSRQANQPQHF. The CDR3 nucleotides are TGTGCCAGCACCTCACGGCAGGCCAATCAGCCCCAGCATTTT.

The CDR3 region has the DNA TGCGCCAGCAGCCCTGGGGGGGACTATGGCTACACCTTC. Its translation: CASSPGGDYGYTF. The chain joins TRBV4-1 to TRBJ1-2; D might be TRBD1 (5 bases). The CDR3 has 13 residues. The V end lost 4 bases, the J end lost 3 bases, and 9 bases lay between the germline ends. The germline CDR1 and CDR2 sequences are MGHRA and YSYEKL.

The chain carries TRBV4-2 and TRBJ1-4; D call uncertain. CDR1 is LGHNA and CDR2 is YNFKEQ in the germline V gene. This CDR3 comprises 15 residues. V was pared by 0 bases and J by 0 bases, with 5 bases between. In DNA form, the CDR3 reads TGTGCCAGCAGCCAAGATTGGGCAACTAATGAAAAACTGTTTTTT. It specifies CASSQDWATNEKLFF.

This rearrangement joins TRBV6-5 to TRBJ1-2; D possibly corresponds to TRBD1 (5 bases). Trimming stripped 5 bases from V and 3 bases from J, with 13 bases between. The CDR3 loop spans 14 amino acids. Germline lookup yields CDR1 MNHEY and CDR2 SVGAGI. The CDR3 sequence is CASSMRGRDYGYTF. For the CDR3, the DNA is TGTGCCAGCAGTATGAGGGGAAGGGACTATGGCTACACCTTC.

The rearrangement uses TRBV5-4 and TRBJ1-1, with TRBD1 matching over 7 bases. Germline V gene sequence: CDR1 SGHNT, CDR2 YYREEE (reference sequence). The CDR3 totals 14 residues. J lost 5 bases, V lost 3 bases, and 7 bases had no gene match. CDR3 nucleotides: TGTGCCAGCAGCTCCACCCAGGGGGGTACTGAAGCTTTCTTT. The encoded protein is CASSSTQGGTEAFF.

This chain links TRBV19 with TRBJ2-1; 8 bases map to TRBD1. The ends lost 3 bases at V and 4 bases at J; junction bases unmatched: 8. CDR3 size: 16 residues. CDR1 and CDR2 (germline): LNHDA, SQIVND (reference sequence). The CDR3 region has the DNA TGTGCCAGTAGTATTAAGGCAGGGGGCGCTTACAATGAGCAGTTCTTC. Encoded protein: CASSIKAGGAYNEQFF. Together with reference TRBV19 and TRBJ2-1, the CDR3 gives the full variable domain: DGGITQSPKYLFRKEGQNVTLSCEQNLNHDAMYWYRQDPGQGLRLIYYSQIVNDFQKGDIAEGYSVSREKKESFPLTVTSAQKNPTAFYLCASSIKAGGAYNEQFFGPGTRLTVL.

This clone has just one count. CDR3 protein: CASSAPGQGAINYGYTF. DNA for the CDR3: TGTGCCAGCAGTGCTCCGGGACAGGGGGCGATTAACTATGGCTACACCTTC. This chain joins TRBV2 and TRBJ1-2, with TRBD1 matching 12 bases. Germline-derived CDR1 and CDR2 are SNHLY and FYNNEI. J lost 1 base, V lost 4 bases, and 7 bases had no gene match. The CDR3 has 17 amino acids.

The DNA for the CDR3 is TGTGCCACCAGTGATTTGCAGCGGCGGGGGGACACAGATACGCAGTATTTT. Encoded protein: CATSDLQRRGDTDTQYF. The genes are TRBV24-1 and TRBJ2-3; 8 bases are shared with TRBD2. The CDR3 spans 17 residues. Unmatched junction bases numbered 6, after V lost 0 bases and J lost 2 bases. Per the germline V gene, CDR1 is KGHDR and CDR2 is SFDVKD.

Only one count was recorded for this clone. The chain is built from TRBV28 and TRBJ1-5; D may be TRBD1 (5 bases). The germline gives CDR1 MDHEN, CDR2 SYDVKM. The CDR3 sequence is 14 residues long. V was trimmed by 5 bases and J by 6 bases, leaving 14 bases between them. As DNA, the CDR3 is TGTGCCAGCAGTCTCAGGGAAAGGAGTCAGCCCCAGCATTTT. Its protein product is CASSLRERSQPQHF.

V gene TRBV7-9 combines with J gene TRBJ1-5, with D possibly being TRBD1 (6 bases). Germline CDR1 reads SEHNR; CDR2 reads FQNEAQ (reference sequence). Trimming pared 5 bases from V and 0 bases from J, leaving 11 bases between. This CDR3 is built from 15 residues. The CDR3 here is CASSRGINSNQPQHF. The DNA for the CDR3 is TGTGCCAGCAGCAGGGGGATTAATAGCAATCAGCCCCAGCATTTT.

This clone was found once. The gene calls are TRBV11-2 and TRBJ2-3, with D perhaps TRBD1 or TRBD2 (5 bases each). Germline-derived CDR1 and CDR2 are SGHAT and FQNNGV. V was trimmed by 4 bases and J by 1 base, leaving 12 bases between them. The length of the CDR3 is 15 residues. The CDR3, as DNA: TGTGCCAGCAGCTATTCCTTGGGGGGCACAGATACGCAGTATTTT. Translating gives CASSYSLGGTDTQYF. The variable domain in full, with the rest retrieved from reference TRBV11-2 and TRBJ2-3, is EAGVAQSPRYKIIEKRQSVAFWCNPISGHATLYWYQQILGQGPKLLIQFQNNGVVDDSQLPKDRFSAERLKGVDSTLKIQPAKLEDSAVYLCASSYSLGGTDTQYFGPGTRLTVL.

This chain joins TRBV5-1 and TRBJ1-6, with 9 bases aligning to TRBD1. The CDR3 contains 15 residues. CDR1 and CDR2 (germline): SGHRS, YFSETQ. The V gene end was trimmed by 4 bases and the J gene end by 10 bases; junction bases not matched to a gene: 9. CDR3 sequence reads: CASSPTGGAESPLHF. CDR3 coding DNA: TGCGCCAGCAGCCCAACAGGGGGCGCGGAATCACCCCTCCACTTT.

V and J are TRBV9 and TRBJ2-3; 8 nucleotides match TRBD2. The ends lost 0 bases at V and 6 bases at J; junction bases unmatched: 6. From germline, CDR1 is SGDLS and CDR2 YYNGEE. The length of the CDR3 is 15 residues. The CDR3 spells CASSVAGGFGDTQYF. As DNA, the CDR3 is TGTGCCAGCAGCGTAGCGGGGGGGTTCGGGGATACGCAGTATTTT.

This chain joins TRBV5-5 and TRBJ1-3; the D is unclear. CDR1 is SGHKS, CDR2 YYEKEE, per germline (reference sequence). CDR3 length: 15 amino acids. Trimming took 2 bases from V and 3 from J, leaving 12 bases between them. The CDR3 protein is CASSLTWDFGNTIYF. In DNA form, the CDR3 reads TGTGCCAGCAGCTTAACCTGGGATTTTGGAAACACCATATATTTT. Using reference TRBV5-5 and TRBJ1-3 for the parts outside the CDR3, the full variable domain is DAGVTQSPTHLIKTRGQQVTLRCSPISGHKSVSWYQQVLGQGPQFIFQYYEKEERGRGNFPDRFSARQFPNYSSELNVNALLLGDSALYLCASSLTWDFGNTIYFGEGSWLTVV.

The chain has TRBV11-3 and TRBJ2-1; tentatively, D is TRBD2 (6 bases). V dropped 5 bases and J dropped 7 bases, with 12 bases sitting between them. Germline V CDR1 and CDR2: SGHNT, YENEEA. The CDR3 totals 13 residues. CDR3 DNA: TGTGCCAGCAGCATAGGGGCGGGGAATGAGCAGTTCTTC. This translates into CASSIGAGNEQFF.

The CDR3 loop is CATRTGSYEQYF. CDR3 nucleotide sequence: TGTGCCACCAGGACTGGGAGCTACGAGCAGTACTTC. J is TRBJ2-7 and V is TRBV28; D might be TRBD2 (5 bases). Trimming took off 10 bases at V and 3 bases at J, with 13 bases between the two ends. CDR1 MDHEN and CDR2 SYDVKM come from the germline V gene. This CDR3 contains 12 residues.

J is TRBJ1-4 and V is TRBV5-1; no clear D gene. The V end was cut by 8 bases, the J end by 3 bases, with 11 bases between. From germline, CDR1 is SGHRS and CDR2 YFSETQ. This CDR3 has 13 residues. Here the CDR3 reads CASQAVPNEKLFF. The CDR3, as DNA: TGCGCCAGTCAAGCCGTACCTAATGAAAAACTGTTTTTT. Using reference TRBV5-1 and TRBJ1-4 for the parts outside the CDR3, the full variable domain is KAGVTQTPRYLIKTRGQQVTLSCSPISGHRSVSWYQQTPGQGLQFLFEYFSETQRNKGNFPGRFSGRQFSNSRSEMNVSTLELGDSALYLCASQAVPNEKLFFGSGTQLSVL.

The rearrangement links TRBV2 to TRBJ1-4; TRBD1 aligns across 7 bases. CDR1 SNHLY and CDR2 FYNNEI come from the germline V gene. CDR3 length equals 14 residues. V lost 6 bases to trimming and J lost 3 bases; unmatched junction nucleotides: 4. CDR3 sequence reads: CASRTDRSNEKLFF. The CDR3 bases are TGTGCCAGCAGGACGGACAGGTCTAATGAAAAACTGTTTTTT.

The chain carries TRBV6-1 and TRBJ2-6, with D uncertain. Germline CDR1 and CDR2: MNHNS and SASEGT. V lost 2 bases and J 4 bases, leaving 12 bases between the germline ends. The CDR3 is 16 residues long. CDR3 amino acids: CASSERSMSGANVLTF. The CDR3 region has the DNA TGTGCCAGCAGTGAACGGAGTATGTCGGGGGCCAACGTCCTGACTTTC.

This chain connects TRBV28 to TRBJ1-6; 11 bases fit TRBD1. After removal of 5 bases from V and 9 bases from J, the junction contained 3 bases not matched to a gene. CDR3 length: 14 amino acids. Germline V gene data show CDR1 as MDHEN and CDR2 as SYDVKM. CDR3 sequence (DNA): TGTGCCAGCAGTAGGACAGGGGGCGGTTCACCCCTCCACTTT. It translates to CASSRTGGGSPLHF.

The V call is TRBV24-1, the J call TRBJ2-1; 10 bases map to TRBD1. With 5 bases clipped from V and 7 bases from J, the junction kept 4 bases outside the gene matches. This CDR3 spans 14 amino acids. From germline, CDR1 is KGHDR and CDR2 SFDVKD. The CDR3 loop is CATSGTGGKNEQFF. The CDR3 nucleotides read TGTGCCACCAGTGGGACAGGGGGAAAAAATGAGCAGTTCTTC.

The CDR3 DNA reads as TGTGCCACCAGCCTTTCTGCTAGCACAGATACGCAGTATTTT. It specifies CATSLSASTDTQYF. J is TRBJ2-3 and V is TRBV24-1; unclear D gene. Trimming pared 7 bases from V and 0 bases from J, leaving 10 bases between. The CDR3 spans 14 residues. Germline V CDR1 and CDR2: KGHDR, SFDVKD.

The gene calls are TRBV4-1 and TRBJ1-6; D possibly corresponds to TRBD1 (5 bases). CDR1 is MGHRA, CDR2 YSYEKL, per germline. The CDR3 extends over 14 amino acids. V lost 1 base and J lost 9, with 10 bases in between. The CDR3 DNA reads TGCGCCAGCAGCCAAGCGGGGGGAGGTTCACCCCTCCACTTT. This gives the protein CASSQAGGGSPLHF.

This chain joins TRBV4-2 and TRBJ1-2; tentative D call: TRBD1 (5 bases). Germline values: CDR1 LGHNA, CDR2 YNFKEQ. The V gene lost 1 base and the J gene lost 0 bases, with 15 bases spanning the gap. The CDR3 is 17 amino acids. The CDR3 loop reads CASSQGGTTAANYGYTF. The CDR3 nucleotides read TGTGCCAGCAGCCAAGGTGGGACGACAGCCGCTAACTATGGCTACACCTTC.

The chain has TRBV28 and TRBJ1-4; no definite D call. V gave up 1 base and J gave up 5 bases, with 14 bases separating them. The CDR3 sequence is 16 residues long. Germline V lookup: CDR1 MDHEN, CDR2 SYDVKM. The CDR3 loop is CASSLSSTGANEKLFF. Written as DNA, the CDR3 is TGTGCCAGCAGTTTATCTTCGACTGGTGCCAATGAAAAACTGTTTTTT.

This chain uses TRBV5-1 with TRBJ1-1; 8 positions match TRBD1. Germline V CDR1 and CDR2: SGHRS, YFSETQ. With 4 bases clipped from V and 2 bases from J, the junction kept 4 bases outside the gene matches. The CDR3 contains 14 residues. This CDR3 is CASSVGTGNTEAFF. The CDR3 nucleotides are TGCGCCAGCAGCGTAGGGACAGGAAACACTGAAGCTTTCTTT.

The CDR3 spells CSARSTGGGHF. For the CDR3, the DNA is TGCAGTGCTAGGTCAACAGGAGGGGGGCATTTT. J is TRBJ1-5 and V is TRBV20-1; tentative D call: TRBD1 (6 bases). CDR3 length equals 11 residues. Germline lookup yields CDR1 DFQATT and CDR2 SNEGSKA (reference sequence). The V end lost 3 bases, the J end lost 15 bases, and 15 bases lay between the germline ends.